The 10 T cell receptor beta chains below were found in one sample sequenced in a study of beta chain features in type 1 diabetes. All of the isolated RNA was reverse transcribed, so expressed TCRB transcripts were sequenced. The protocol was immunoSEQ multiplex PCR, while the TCRdb copy is restricted to in-frame clones and leaves out a portion. Altogether some 410,000 clones are present, 10% to 12% being singletons, with the ten largest covering approximately 0.05%. Sequences were obtained from naive CD4+ T cells from blood. The receptors stem from a woman under 30 in good health.

This clone turned up a few times. The CDR3 here is CSANDRVAKNIQYF. CDR3 bases: TGCAGCGCCAACGACAGGGTAGCCAAAAACATTCAGTACTTC. V usage is TRBV29-1 and J usage is TRBJ2-4; 7 bases are a match to TRBD1. This CDR3 has 14 residues. Germline V gene data show CDR1 as SQVTM and CDR2 as ANQGSEA. Germline trimming cut 7 bases from V and 0 bases from J; bases unmatched to any gene: 6. Combining the CDR3 with reference TRBV29-1 and TRBJ2-4 gives the whole variable domain SAVISQKPSRDICQRGTSLTIQCQVDSQVTMMFWYRQQPGQSLTLIATANQGSEATYESGFVIDKFPISRPNLTFSTLTVSNMSPEDSSIYLCSANDRVAKNIQYFGAGTRLSVL.

This clone was picked up one time. One base away lies a much larger clone, so this may be a sequencing read error. The CDR3 loop reads CAWWGVSAGANVLTF. Written as DNA, the CDR3 is TGTGCCTGGTGGGGGGTTTCGGCTGGGGCCAACGTCCTGACTTTC. The chain carries TRBV30 and TRBJ2-6, with D possibly matching TRBD2 (6 bases). Trimming removed 5 bases from V and 2 bases from J, with 13 bases in between. Germline assignment: CDR1 GTSNPN and CDR2 SVGIG (reference sequence). The CDR3 totals 15 residues.

The CDR3 spells CASSPWYQETQYF. For the CDR3, the DNA is TGCGCCAGCAGCCCGTGGTACCAAGAGACCCAGTACTTC. This chain uses TRBV4-1 with TRBJ2-5, with D unclear. V was trimmed by 4 bases and J by 0 bases, leaving 6 bases between them. The CDR3 runs 13 residues. Germline V gene lookup returns CDR1 MGHRA and CDR2 YSYEKL.

The V gene is TRBV5-6, the J gene TRBJ2-2, with D possibly TRBD1 on 6 matching bases. There are 15 residues in the CDR3. V was trimmed by 4 bases and J by 3 bases, leaving 13 bases between them. Germline V CDR1 and CDR2: SGHDT, YYEEEE. CDR3 loop: CASSGQMFHTGELFF. The DNA of the CDR3 is TGTGCCAGCAGCGGACAGATGTTTCACACCGGGGAGCTGTTTTTT.

This clone was detected a few times. The gene calls are TRBV25-1 and TRBJ1-2; D remains unclear. Germline V gene lookup returns CDR1 MGHDK and CDR2 SYGVNS. The CDR3 is 13 amino acids. Trimming removed 6 bases from V and 7 bases from J, with 15 bases in between. The CDR3 reads CASRPLGGVGYTF. CDR3 sequence (DNA): TGTGCCAGCAGACCTTTGGGCGGGGTTGGCTACACCTTC.

The J gene is TRBJ2-5, the V gene TRBV18; D might be TRBD1 (5 bases). V was clipped by 3 bases and J by 3 bases, with 8 bases between them. Germline CDR1 KGHSH, CDR2 LQKENI. The CDR3 totals 13 residues. In nucleotides, the CDR3 is TGTGCCAGCTCACCCCTACAGGAAGAGACCCAGTACTTC. Translation gives CASSPLQEETQYF.

There are a few counts of this clone. The chain couples TRBV7-2 to TRBJ2-7; the D gene is possibly TRBD1 (6 bases). The germline CDR1 and CDR2 sequences are SGHTA and FQGNSA. The CDR3 loop spans 16 amino acids. The ends were cut back, 2 bases at V and 0 bases at J, with 14 bases in the middle. This chain's CDR3 is CASSLKPRGYSYEQYF. The CDR3 nucleotides read TGTGCCAGCAGCTTAAAGCCCAGGGGCTACTCCTACGAGCAGTACTTC.

V usage is TRBV29-1 and J usage is TRBJ2-1, with 7 bases aligning to TRBD1. Germline trimming cut 4 bases from V and 8 bases from J; bases unmatched to any gene: 2. This CDR3 spans 11 amino acids. Germline CDR1 is SQVTM and CDR2 is ANQGSEA. CDR3 DNA: TGCAGCGTTGGACAGGGTGATGAGCAGTTCTTC. This encodes CSVGQGDEQFF.

This rearrangement joins TRBV5-1 to TRBJ1-1; TRBD1 matches at 7 bases. V was pared by 3 bases and J by 1 base, with 9 bases of the junction left unmatched. CDR3 length: 16 residues. Germline V CDR1 and CDR2: SGHRS, YFSETQ. The CDR3 sequence: CASSSPYRGRNTEAFF. CDR3 bases: TGCGCCAGCAGCTCACCCTACAGGGGCAGGAACACTGAAGCTTTCTTT.

This chain uses TRBV5-4 with TRBJ1-2; 7 nucleotides line up with TRBD1. Germline CDR1 and CDR2: SGHNT and YYREEE (reference sequence). V lost 3 bases and J lost 9; bases outside the gene matches: 11. The CDR3 totals 14 residues. The CDR3, as DNA: TGTGCCAGCAGCTGGGACAGAACCCAAGGTAGCTACACCTTC. It translates to CASSWDRTQGSYTF.